This is a list of T cell receptor beta chains from one sample in a study of radiation and T cells in renal cell carcinoma. The table came from immunoSEQ multiplex PCR; TCRdb's copy has only in-frame clones and leaves some out. The sample has around 95,000 clones; around 84% are singletons. Source: blood, taken from a patient whose treatment included radiotherapy and nephrectomy. The origin of the receptors is a man between 60 and 75 years old with renal cell carcinoma. Each CDR3 is given with its conserved first and last residue. A D gene is named only where the DNA matches it firmly. Size values are once, few and many counts, or a class for expanded clones, and some rows have none.

>TRBD1|TRBV9|NA|TRBJ1-1
TGTGCCAGCAGCGTAGTCACAGGGGGCTACACTGAAGCTTTCTTT
CASSVVTGGYTEAFF
>TRBD2|TRBV5-1|NA|TRBJ2-4
TGCGCCAGCAGCAGCACTAGCGGGGCTGCCAAAAACATTCAGTACTTC
CASSSTSGAAKNIQYF
>NA|TRBV28|once|TRBJ2-7
TGTGCCAGCAGTTCCCAGGGTCCTTCCTACGAGCAGTACTTC
CASSSQGPSYEQYF
>NA|TRBV29-1|NA|TRBJ2-1
TGCAGCGCCGGGGAGGGGGTTCCCTCCTACAATGAGCAGTTCTTC
CSAGEGVPSYNEQFF
>NA|TRBV6-5|NA|TRBJ2-2
TGTGCCAGCCAGGGTCCTCCCCCGAACACCGGGGAGCTGTTTTTT
CASQGPPPNTGELFF
>NA|TRBV11-2|NA|TRBJ1-2
TGTGCCAGCAGCTTAGTTTGGGGGAACTATGGCTACACCTTC
CASSLVWGNYGYTF
>TRBD1|TRBV7-9|once|TRBJ2-6
TGTGCCAGCAGCTTAGCGCGGACAGGGTTCGGGGCCAACGTCCTGACTTTC
CASSLARTGFGANVLTF
>NA|TRBV5-6|NA|TRBJ1-1
TGTGCCAGCAGCCTGGGAGGGAACACTGAAGCTTTCTTT
CASSLGGNTEAFF
>TRBD2|TRBV9|NA|TRBJ2-3
TGTGCCAGCGCAGCGTCCCTAGCGGGAGGGTCAGATACGCAGTATTTT
CASAASLAGGSDTQYF
>NA|TRBV7-9|once|TRBJ1-4
TGTGCCAGCAGCTCCGGACAGAATAATGAAAAACTGTTTTTT
CASSSGQNNEKLFF
>NA|TRBV6-5|few|TRBJ1-1
TGTGCCAGCCTCTCCCCCAGGCAGTTCACTGAAGCTTTCTTT
CASLSPRQFTEAFF
>NA|TRBV5-1|NA|TRBJ2-5
TGCGCCAGCAGCTTGGAGTCAGGGCAAGAGACCCAGTACTTC
CASSLESGQETQYF
>TRBD1|TRBV2|NA|TRBJ2-2
TGTGCCAGCAGTCGGGACAGATCGAACACCGGGGAGCTGTTTTTT
CASSRDRSNTGELFF
>TRBD1|TRBV6-1|NA|TRBJ1-5
TGTGCCAGCAGAGGGACAGGGCGGGATCAGCCCCAGCATTTT
CASRGTGRDQPQHF
>NA|TRBV10-3|NA|TRBJ2-5
TGTGCCATCAGTGATAAGACAGGGACTCAAGAGACCCAGTACTTC
CAISDKTGTQETQYF
>NA|TRBV4-1|NA|TRBJ2-2
TGCGCCAGCAGCCAAGGGGGCGTGCCCCCGAACACCGGGGAGCTGTTTTTT
CASSQGGVPPNTGELFF
>NA|TRBV29-1|NA|TRBJ2-7
TGCAGCGTTGTTCAGGACAGTATACCCTACGAGCAGTACTTC
CSVVQDSIPYEQYF
>NA|TRBV5-1|once|TRBJ2-7
TGCGCCAGCAGCTTGGAAGCTCAAGTGGTCTACGAGCAGTACTTC
CASSLEAQVVYEQYF
>TRBD2|TRBV4-2|few|TRBJ2-3
TGTGCCAGCAGCCGAGGGGTGACTAGCACGCAGTATTTT
CASSRGVTSTQYF
>NA|TRBV11-2|once|TRBJ2-5
TGTGCCAGCAGCTTAGCGAGGGCGAAGACCCAGTACTTC
CASSLARAKTQYF
>NA|TRBV28|NA|TRBJ2-7
TGTGCCAGCAGTTTGACCGGTTCCTACGAGCAGTACTTC
CASSLTGSYEQYF
>NA|TRBV18|NA|TRBJ2-7
TGTGCCAGCTCACCAATGAAGGACAGTATCTACGAGCAGTACTTC
CASSPMKDSIYEQYF
>NA|TRBV18|NA|TRBJ1-1
TGTGCCAGCTCTCAGAGCGGTTCCGGCACTGAAGCTTTCTTT
CASSQSGSGTEAFF
>NA|TRBV10-2|NA|TRBJ2-7
TGCGCCAGCAGTGAGTCTGCCTACGAGCAGTACTTC
CASSESAYEQYF
>NA|TRBV27|NA|TRBJ1-1
TGTGCCAGCAGTAACAGGGATAACACTGAAGCTTTCTTT
CASSNRDNTEAFF
>NA|TRBV5-5|NA|TRBJ2-7
TGTGCCAGCAGCTTGACACAGGGAAGACCCTACGAGCAGTACTTC
CASSLTQGRPYEQYF
>NA|TRBV4-2|NA|TRBJ2-2
TGTGCCAGCAGCCAAGTGGGGACCGGGGAGCTGTTTTTT
CASSQVGTGELFF
>TRBD2|TRBV10-2|NA|TRBJ2-1
TGCGCCAGCAGTGACTTCAGCGGGAGTAGGCACAATGAGCAGTTCTTC
CASSDFSGSRHNEQFF
>NA|TRBV6-6|NA|TRBJ1-4
TGTGCCAGCAGTCCACGCGACAGGCCAGGCGGAGAACTGTTTTTT
CASSPRDRPGGELFF
>TRBD1|TRBV27|NA|TRBJ2-7
TGTGCCTCATACCGACAGGGGGCCGGCGGCGAGCAGTACTTC
CASYRQGAGGEQYF
>TRBD1|TRBV29-1|NA|TRBJ2-3
TGCAGCGGCGGACAGGGGGCCGCCACAGATACGCAGTATTTT
CSGGQGAATDTQYF
>NA|TRBV9|NA|TRBJ2-7
TGTGCCAGCAGCGTCAACCTGGACAGCTACGAGCAGTACTTC
CASSVNLDSYEQYF
>TRBD1|TRBV7-9|NA|TRBJ2-4
TGTGCCAGCACTTCGGCGACAGGGGCAAACATTCAGTACTTC
CASTSATGANIQYF
>NA|TRBV6-1|NA|TRBJ2-5
TGTGCCAGCAGTGAAGCTGGGGGGGCTCTGGAGACCCAGTACTTC
CASSEAGGALETQYF
>NA|TRBV14|NA|TRBJ1-1
TGTGCCAGCACCCGTACAAACTCGAAGAACACTGAAGCTTTCTTT
CASTRTNSKNTEAFF
>TRBD2|TRBV27|NA|TRBJ2-2
TGTGCCAGCAGTATTCTGGGGGTAGCGGGAGACACCGGGGAGCTGTTTTTT
CASSILGVAGDTGELFF
>TRBD1|TRBV6-1|NA|TRBJ2-3
TGTGCCAGCAGTGCGTCCGGACAGGGCAACACAGATACGCAGTATTTT
CASSASGQGNTDTQYF
>NA|TRBV29-1|NA|TRBJ2-1
TGCAGCGTTGTGTGGCTTAAAAGCGGCAATGAGCAGTTCTTC
CSVVWLKSGNEQFF
>NA|TRBV25-1|NA|TRBJ2-1
TGTGCCAGCCTAGACCAGTTTCCTGGCAATGAGCAGTTCTTC
CASLDQFPGNEQFF
>TRBD2|TRBV19|NA|TRBJ2-1
TGTGCCAGTAGTATAGCGGGAGGGATGTACAATGAGCAGTTCTTC
CASSIAGGMYNEQFF
>NA|TRBV11-3|NA|TRBJ2-1
TGTGCCAGCAGCTTAGCCTCAGGGTTGGAGGGTGAGCAGTTCTTC
CASSLASGLEGEQFF
>NA|TRBV20-1|few|TRBJ2-7
TGCAGTGCTAGACGACTAACACACTCCTTC
CSARRLTHSF
>NA|TRBV5-4|once|TRBJ1-1
TGTGCCAGCAGCTTGCGGTACGGGGCCACTGAAGCTTTCTTT
CASSLRYGATEAFF